This TCR beta chain emerged from a study of blood T cell repertoires in COVID-19. Study-wide background: T cells, B-cell-depleted T cells, or PBMCs provided the cDNA or gDNA that served as material.

Source study methods: The assay estimated nucleated cells by amplifying reference gene primers. TCRdb keeps only in-frame clones here, not all; method: immunoSEQ multiplex PCR. That table is the source of V, J and clone size, and D and trimming were worked out from the DNA. The top ten clones hold around 9% of a sample with 70,000 or so clones, around nine tenths of them seen once. Trimming shortened V by 5 bases and J by 8 bases, and 25 bases separated the two germline ends. The CDR3 length is 17 residues. Looked up from germline, CDR1 is LGHNT and CDR2 is FRNRAP. This TCR was sampled from a human donor in a cohort sampled during active COVID-19. The sequenced sample consisted of peripheral blood. V and J are TRBV12-5 and TRBJ1-5; possibly TRBD1 for D (5 bases). CDR3 nucleotide sequence: TGTGCTAGTGGTGTACATCGGGGGGACCCGACGGGAAAGCCCCAGCATTTT. Translated, it gives CASGVHRGDPTGKPQHF.